What follows are 29 T cell receptor beta chains derived from one specimen sequenced in a study of blood T cell repertoires in COVID-19. Data came from immunoSEQ multiplex PCR; TCRdb stores just in-frame clones and leaves some out. Here the sample spans over 200,000 clones, around 91% being singletons. Sequencing used PBMCs or T cells enriched from blood (not recorded which). These receptors came from a man aged 25 to 40 who had been exposed to COVID-19.

This chain uses TRBV6-2 or TRBV6-3 with TRBJ2-2; tentative D call: TRBD1 (5 bases). The V end was cut by 2 bases, the J end by 4 bases, with 11 bases between. The germline gives CDR1 MNHEY, CDR2 SVGEGT. The CDR3 loop spans 15 amino acids. Here the CDR3 reads CASSYRRVGTGELFF. CDR3 bases: TGTGCCAGCAGTTACCGCAGGGTAGGCACCGGGGAGCTGTTTTTT.

V and J are TRBV7-2 and TRBJ2-3, with TRBD2 identical over 8 bases. Germline trimming cut 5 bases from V and 4 bases from J; bases unmatched to any gene: 2. Germline V lookup: CDR1 SGHTA, CDR2 FQGNSA. The length of the CDR3 is 13 residues. Written as DNA, the CDR3 is TGTGCCAGCAGCGCGACTAGCGCAGATACGCAGTATTTT. It translates to CASSATSADTQYF. The full variable domain, rest sourced from reference TRBV7-2 and TRBJ2-3, is GAGVSQSPSNKVTEKGKDVELRCDPISGHTALYWYRQSLGQGLEFLIYFQGNSAPDKSGLPSDRFSAERTGGSVSTLTIQRTQQEDSAVYLCASSATSADTQYFGPGTRLTVL.

CDR3 in DNA: TGTGCCAGCAGTTTAAATAAGGGGATCCAAGAGACCCAGTACTTC. Its protein product is CASSLNKGIQETQYF. V is TRBV27 and J is TRBJ2-5; the D gene is possibly TRBD1 (5 bases). The CDR3 sequence is 15 residues long. V gave up 2 bases and J gave up 1 base, with 11 bases separating them. The germline V gene encodes CDR1 MNHEY and CDR2 SMNVEV (reference sequence).

Worth noting for this clone: At one of its ends the junction is not consistent with the germline gene, which may arise from a read error. The chain employs TRBV3-1 (or the pseudogene TRBV3-2) and TRBJ2-7; D is possibly TRBD2 (6 bases). This CDR3 comprises 14 residues. Germline CDR1 LGHDT, CDR2 YNNKEL (reference sequence). The CDR3 spells CASSQDYYGGIPFF. Written as DNA, the CDR3 is TGTGCCAGCAGCCAAGATTATTATGGCGGGATCCCGTTCTTC.

This sequence joins TRBV28 and TRBJ1-5; TRBD1 matches 9 bases. Germline lookup yields CDR1 MDHEN and CDR2 SYDVKM. The CDR3 is made up of 15 amino acids. With V trimmed by 5 bases and J by 5 bases, 7 bases remained unmatched. CDR3 bases: TGTGCCAGCAGTGCGTACAGGGGGCTTTATCAGCCCCAGCATTTT. Its protein is CASSAYRGLYQPQHF.

The V gene is TRBV11-2, the J gene TRBJ1-6, with TRBD1 as a possible D gene (5 bases). Trimming shortened V by 1 base and J by 10 bases, and 11 bases separated the two germline ends. Looked up from germline, CDR1 is SGHAT and CDR2 is FQNNGV. This CDR3 has 14 residues. CDR3 protein: CASSLGQFGSPLHF. The CDR3, as DNA: TGTGCCAGCAGCTTAGGACAGTTTGGATCACCCCTCCACTTT.

This clone was observed a few times. The chain recombines TRBV7-9 with TRBJ1-2; 7 bases map to TRBD1. This CDR3 contains 15 residues. CDR1 and CDR2 (germline): SEHNR, FQNEAQ (reference sequence). After removal of 4 bases from V and 4 bases from J, the junction contained 9 bases not matched to a gene. The CDR3 DNA follows: TGTGCCAGCAGCTCACGAACCAGGGGGGCCTATGGCTACACCTTC. It translates to CASSSRTRGAYGYTF.

This chain links TRBV6-2 or TRBV6-3 with TRBJ2-5, with D possibly matching TRBD1 (6 bases). Germline V gene data show CDR1 as MNHEY and CDR2 as SVGEGT. V was shortened by 4 bases and J by 5 bases, with 26 bases between the two germline ends. The CDR3 spans 18 residues. The CDR3 sequence is CASSLGARGITTMETQYF. Here the CDR3 DNA reads TGTGCCAGCAGTTTGGGGGCCCGGGGTATCACGACAATGGAGACCCAGTACTTC.

The rearrangement uses TRBV6-5 and TRBJ2-7; no reliable D call. V shed 10 bases and J shed 2 bases, with 9 bases lying between them. Germline values: CDR1 MNHEY, CDR2 SVGAGI. This CDR3 has 11 residues. The CDR3 here is CATESAYEQYF. In DNA, the CDR3 is TGTGCCACTGAATCGGCCTACGAGCAGTACTTC.

The rearrangement uses TRBV27 and TRBJ2-2; TRBD1 might be the D (5 bases). The germline V gene has CDR1 MNHEY and CDR2 SMNVEV (reference sequence). The CDR3 contains 16 residues. V was cut by 6 bases and J by 4 bases, with 18 bases left in between. The CDR3 DNA is TGTGCCAGCAGACCTACAGGTTTTGTTGCCACCGGGGAGCTGTTTTTT. Protein: CASRPTGFVATGELFF.

The V gene is TRBV7-9, the J gene TRBJ1-4; D perhaps matches TRBD1 (6 bases). This CDR3 is 14 amino acids long. Germline values: CDR1 SEHNR, CDR2 FQNEAQ (reference sequence). V was cut by 1 base and J by 6 bases, with 9 bases left in between. The CDR3 region is CASSLGTADEKLFF. In nucleotides, the CDR3 is TGTGCCAGCAGCTTAGGGACAGCTGATGAAAAACTGTTTTTT.

This chain links TRBV5-1 with TRBJ2-7; 8 bases align to TRBD1. V was pared by 4 bases and J by 3 bases, with 9 bases of the junction left unmatched. Germline values: CDR1 SGHRS, CDR2 YFSETQ. CDR3 length equals 15 residues. As DNA, the CDR3 is TGCGCCAGCAGCCGAACAGGACAGGGCAACTACGAGCAGTACTTC. This encodes CASSRTGQGNYEQYF.

The chain links TRBV3-1 (or the pseudogene TRBV3-2) to TRBJ2-3; D remains ambiguous. Germline lookup yields CDR1 LGHDT and CDR2 YNNKEL (reference sequence). The V end was cut by 1 base, the J end by 6 bases, with 8 bases between. This CDR3 contains 13 residues. The CDR3 is CASSQARSDTQYF. The CDR3 region has the DNA TGTGCCAGCAGCCAAGCCCGTTCGGATACGCAGTATTTT.

The J gene is TRBJ2-3, the V gene TRBV4-2, with TRBD2 identical over 7 bases. Germline CDR1 reads LGHNA; CDR2 reads YNFKEQ. Trimming cost V 2 bases and J 2 bases; bases outside gene matches: 10. CDR3 length: 17 amino acids. CDR3: CASSQWEAGRYTDTQYF. The DNA for the CDR3 is TGTGCCAGCAGCCAATGGGAAGCGGGGAGATACACAGATACGCAGTATTTT.

The chain links TRBV5-1 to TRBJ1-2; a possible D gene is TRBD1 (6 bases). Germline V gene data show CDR1 as SGHRS and CDR2 as YFSETQ. V shed 3 bases and J shed 6 bases, with 24 bases lying between them. This CDR3 is 17 amino acids long. CDR3 sequence: CASSSAGAPRGEDGYTF. CDR3 sequence (DNA): TGCGCCAGCAGCTCCGCAGGGGCACCCAGAGGTGAGGATGGCTACACCTTC.

V gene TRBV5-4 combines with J gene TRBJ1-1; D unclear. Germline V gene sequence: CDR1 SGHNT, CDR2 YYREEE (reference sequence). The CDR3 contains 14 residues. V was clipped by 0 bases and J by 3 bases, with 9 bases between them. The CDR3 loop reads CASSLDPRDTEAFF. The CDR3 nucleotides read TGTGCCAGCAGCTTGGACCCGAGGGACACTGAAGCTTTCTTT.

The chain uses TRBV12-5 and TRBJ1-6; 8 nucleotides align to TRBD1. Trimming cost V 2 bases and J 7 bases; bases outside gene matches: 10. The CDR3 runs 17 residues. The germline V gene encodes CDR1 LGHNT and CDR2 FRNRAP. The CDR3 DNA reads TGTGCTAGTGGTTTGTCTCCAGGGGGCGATCGGAATTCACCCCTCCACTTT. The encoded protein is CASGLSPGGDRNSPLHF.

The chain carries TRBV12-3 or TRBV12-4 and TRBJ2-1; 7 nucleotides agree with TRBD1. CDR3 size: 11 residues. The junction had 4 bases not matched to a gene; V was cut back by 6 bases and J by 11 bases. The CDR3, as DNA: TGTGCCAGCAGCTCAGGGGGTCAGCAGTTCTTC. Translating it yields CASSSGGQQFF.

This rearrangement joins TRBV27 to TRBJ1-2; D may be TRBD1 (5 bases). CDR1 and CDR2 (germline): MNHEY, SMNVEV (reference sequence). Trimming took off 7 bases at V and 8 bases at J, with 17 bases between the two ends. CDR3 length: 13 residues. The CDR3 DNA reads as TGTGCCAGCATCGGCCAGGGCTCTGAGGGCTACACCTTC. Its protein product is CASIGQGSEGYTF.

The V gene is TRBV15, the J gene TRBJ1-2, with a weak D call TRBD1 (5 bases). Trimming cost V 0 bases and J 5 bases, with 10 bases left between them. CDR1 and CDR2 (germline): LNHNV, YYDKDF (reference sequence). The CDR3 loop spans 14 amino acids. The CDR3 here is CATSREQVGYGYTF. The CDR3 bases are TGTGCCACCAGCAGAGAACAGGTTGGTTATGGCTACACCTTC.

V and J are TRBV27 and TRBJ2-1, with D perhaps TRBD1 (5 bases). Germline V gene data show CDR1 as MNHEY and CDR2 as SMNVEV (reference sequence). V lost 4 bases and J lost 6, with 22 bases in between. The CDR3 spans 17 residues. This CDR3 reads CASSSHQGDSISNEQFF. For the CDR3, the DNA is TGTGCCAGCAGTTCCCATCAGGGTGACAGCATTTCCAATGAGCAGTTCTTC.

The chain recombines TRBV27 with TRBJ2-2; 7 bases are a match to TRBD1. Per the germline V gene, CDR1 is MNHEY and CDR2 is SMNVEV (reference sequence). With 5 bases clipped from V and 6 bases from J, the junction kept 3 bases outside the gene matches. The length of the CDR3 is 13 residues. CDR3 sequence: CASSRGGSGELFF. The CDR3 nucleotides are TGTGCCAGCAGTAGAGGGGGCTCCGGGGAGCTGTTTTTT.

The rearrangement uses TRBV12-5 and TRBJ1-6, with 9 bases fitting TRBD1. The CDR3 is 16 amino acids. Unmatched junction bases numbered 4, after V lost 0 bases and J lost 7 bases. Per the germline V gene, CDR1 is LGHNT and CDR2 is FRNRAP. CDR3 DNA: TGTGCTAGTGGTTTGGTAACCGGGACAGGGAATTCACCCCTCCACTTT. This codes for CASGLVTGTGNSPLHF. The entire variable domain, with the rest obtained from reference TRBV12-5 and TRBJ1-6, is as follows: DARVTQTPRHKVTEMGQEVTMRCQPILGHNTVFWYRQTMMQGLELLAYFRNRAPLDDSGMPKDRFSAEMPDATLATLKIQPSEPRDSAVYFCASGLVTGTGNSPLHFGNGTRLTVT.

V is TRBV24-1 and J is TRBJ1-1, with D possibly matching TRBD1 (6 bases). The CDR3 has 12 amino acids. Trimming stripped 0 bases from V and 12 bases from J, with 10 bases between. Germline V gene data show CDR1 as KGHDR and CDR2 as SFDVKD. This chain's CDR3 is CATSDLEGVSFF. In DNA form, the CDR3 reads TGTGCCACCAGTGATTTGGAGGGGGTTTCTTTCTTT.

There are a few counts of this clone. The chain uses TRBV5-6 and TRBJ1-2; D gene ambiguous. The CDR3 loop spans 15 amino acids. V dropped 0 bases and J dropped 2 bases, with 11 bases sitting between them. Germline assignment: CDR1 SGHDT and CDR2 YYEEEE. The CDR3 region is CASSLVQSGNYGYTF. As DNA, the CDR3 is TGTGCCAGCAGCTTGGTCCAATCGGGGAACTATGGCTACACCTTC.

The gene calls are TRBV7-6 and TRBJ1-2; D unresolved. The CDR3 is made up of 16 amino acids. Trimming took off 3 bases at V and 7 bases at J, with 21 bases between the two ends. Germline loops: CDR1 SGHVS, CDR2 FNYEAQ. DNA of the CDR3: TGTGCCAGCAGCTTGCGGGGAAATATCTCCCCTTCTGGCTACACCTTC. This gives the protein CASSLRGNISPSGYTF.

In its sample, this clone was seen once. The CDR3 region has the DNA TGTGCCAGCAGCCAAGTTTCCGGGGATGGTGGCTACACCTTC. The encoded protein is CASSQVSGDGGYTF. The chain is built from TRBV16 and TRBJ1-2; D gene unclear. Trimming removed 2 bases from V and 7 bases from J, with 14 bases in between. Germline V gives CDR1 KGHSY, CDR2 FQNENV. The CDR3 totals 14 residues.

This rearrangement joins TRBV20-1 to TRBJ1-4; D gene ambiguous. This CDR3 comprises 15 residues. V lost 3 bases and J lost 4, with 15 bases in between. The germline V gene encodes CDR1 DFQATT and CDR2 SNEGSKA (reference sequence). The CDR3 protein is CSASAWRTSNEKLFF. The CDR3 nucleotides are TGCAGTGCTAGTGCCTGGAGGACGAGTAATGAAAAACTGTTTTTT.

The chain carries TRBV18 and TRBJ2-1, with 7 bases aligning to TRBD1. Germline loops: CDR1 KGHSH, CDR2 LQKENI. This CDR3 comprises 14 residues. With 3 bases clipped from V and 7 bases from J, the junction kept 6 bases outside the gene matches. CDR3 DNA sequence: TGTGCCAGCTCACCGGCAGGGGGTCGGAATGAGCAGTTCTTC. Amino acids: CASSPAGGRNEQFF.